The entry that follows covers one T cell receptor beta chain sequence. What antigen it recognizes has not been identified. A much more abundant neighbour one base away suggests this may be a read error. The germline V gene gives CDR1 as SQVTM and CDR2 as ANQGSEA. Taken from cysteine to phenylalanine, the CDR3 has 13 residues. The only DNA kept is the CDR3, 39 bases in frame from the first base. Total RNA and DNA were co-extracted from about 20-30 mg of bulk tissue with the AllPrep DNA/RNA mini kit, without cell sorting. Four or five patients with histopathologically diagnosed primary liver carcinoma underwent surgical resection in China between 2015 and March 2016. Patients had chronic HBV infection and were treatment-naive at sampling. Fresh tumor and adjacent tissue pieces were bisected, with one half stored in RNAlater at -80 degrees C and the other half sent for histology. The data belong to a study of tumor-infiltrating lymphocytes in primary liver carcinoma (dated by TCRdb to about 2017). With regard to the full study: Hepatocellular carcinoma (four) or combined HCC and intrahepatic cholangiocarcinoma (one) was present in the five patients, who were three men and two women aged 30 to 69 years. Repertoires from technical replicates were highly reproducible, with mean shared-clone rates about 0.91 and correlation coefficients above 0.95. TCRbeta repertoire sequencing covered about 35 specimens from 5 patients: 25 or so tumor regions, 5 adjacent noncancerous liver tissues and 5 peripheral blood samples. Each sample produced roughly 3.5 to 8 million productive TCRbeta reads, and read depth showed no significant difference between tissue types. Tumors of the five patients were stage T1-T3 N0M0 with maximum diameters of roughly 4.2 to 11 cm. The study combined TCRbeta repertoire sequencing, expression microarrays and whole-exome sequencing across five regions of each liver tumor, with adjacent normal tissue and blood. Overall study results and their limits: Bulk unsorted samples precluded comparing CD4+ and CD8+ T cell repertoires. Only the TCR beta chain was sequenced, so true repertoire diversity is likely underestimated because unpaired alpha chains were not captured. The study included only four to six patients, and the authors note findings should be validated in a larger study. Compared with blood, tumors had a significantly larger share of the repertoire taken up by the top 250 clones (p = 0.039). Pairs of tumor regions showed greater repertoire overlap (mean roughly 35%) than tumor-adjacent pairs (17%) or tumor-blood pairs (approximately 15%), which is consistent with antigen-driven expansion.

A constant-region primer and ProtoScript II reverse transcriptase were used to reverse-transcribe TCRbeta-specific cDNA from 500 ng total RNA. Three nested multiplex PCR rounds, following a slightly modified ARM-PCR procedure, were used to build the TCRbeta libraries. Each of the first two PCR rounds ran for 9 to 10 cycles using multiplex TRBV1-TRBV30 forward primers together with a Cbeta reverse primer. A final 25-cycle PCR with Deep VentR polymerase added sample barcodes and Illumina adapters. Amplicons of 200-500 bp were gel-purified with a QIAquick gel extraction kit before sequencing. An Illumina HiSeq 2500 was used to sequence the TCRbeta amplicons with 250-bp paired-end reads. On the authors' methods: Trimmomatic v0.33 was used to quality-trim the reads, and FLASH v1.2.11 was used to merge paired reads so that full CDR3 sequences could be recovered. V, D and J germline segments were assigned to the rearranged TCRbeta sequences using MiGEC v1.2.1b. Clonotype statistics, along with Shannon-Wiener diversity indices, were calculated using VDJtools v1.0.0. To cut down on sampling bias, every analysis after diversity analysis relied on just the 250 most abundant clonotypes from each sample. Through fastp at Q25 and MiXCR, TCRdb rebuilt clones from the public reads, retaining in-frame beta chains. One record per CDR3 amino acid sequence lists the most common genes and DNA. TCRdb's processing, not the authors', yielded these V and J calls. Counted in this sample were 85,000 to 100,000 distinct CDR3 sequences; approximately 68% of them appeared once. The ten largest clones capture about 27% of the sample.

The V gene is TRBV29-1 and the J gene is TRBJ2-2, with a weak D call of TRBD1 (7 bases match). Sequenced material: tumor-adjacent normal liver tissue. The clonotype originates from a man in his forties with primary liver carcinoma and hepatitis B virus infection. The nucleotides are TGCAGCGTTGACCAGGGGGGCACCGGGAAGCTGTTTTTT. Its protein product is CSVDQGGTGKLFF.